Only a few counts were recorded for the clone carrying this T cell receptor (beta chain). The antigen remains undetermined. At least 6 million PBMCs were isolated per sample. The entry originates in a study of blood T cells in healthy people across ages. Findings and limits, study-wide: Nothing was known about donor CMV status, and this possibly confounded expanded clonotype changes. Since the PBMCs were unsorted, naive and antigen-experienced cells could not be conclusively compared.

A second about 7 to 11 cycle PCR used barcoded and J-beta primers. Each cDNA molecule, via a template-switch adaptor with 12 random nucleotides, was tagged. TCRdb called the 5' RACE reads again in MiXCR, with one record for every CDR3 protein. The table lists fewer than 1.5 million distinct CDR3 sequences, roughly 40% of them singletons. Sequencing was carried out using blood. This receptor was obtained from a woman younger than 30 in good health.

The CDR3 nucleotides are TGTGCCAGCAGCTTGCTCGGGTCTCATGAGCAGTTCTTC. It codes for CASSLLGSHEQFF. J is TRBJ2-1 and V is TRBV27; D remains unclear. The CDR3 has 13 residues. V shed 6 bases and J shed 8 bases, with 14 bases lying between them. Germline CDR1 and CDR2: MNHEY and SMNVEV (reference sequence).